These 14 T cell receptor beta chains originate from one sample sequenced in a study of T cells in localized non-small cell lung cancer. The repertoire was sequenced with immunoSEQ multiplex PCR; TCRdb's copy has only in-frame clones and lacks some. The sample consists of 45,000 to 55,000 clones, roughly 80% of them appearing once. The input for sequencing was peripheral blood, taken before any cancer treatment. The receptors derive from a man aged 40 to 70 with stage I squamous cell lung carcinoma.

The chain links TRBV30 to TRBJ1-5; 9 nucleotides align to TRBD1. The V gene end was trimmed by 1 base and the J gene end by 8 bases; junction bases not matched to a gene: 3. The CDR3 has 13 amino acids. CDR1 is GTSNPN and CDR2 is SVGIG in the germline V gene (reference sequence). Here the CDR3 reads CAWSGDRAEPQHF. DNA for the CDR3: TGTGCCTGGAGTGGGGACAGGGCAGAGCCCCAGCATTTT.

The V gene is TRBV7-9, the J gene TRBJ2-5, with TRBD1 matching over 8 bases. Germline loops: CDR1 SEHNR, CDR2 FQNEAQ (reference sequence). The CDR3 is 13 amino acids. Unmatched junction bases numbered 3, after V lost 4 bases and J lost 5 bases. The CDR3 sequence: CASSSRGPETQYF. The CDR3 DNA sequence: TGTGCCAGCAGCTCCAGGGGGCCGGAGACCCAGTACTTC. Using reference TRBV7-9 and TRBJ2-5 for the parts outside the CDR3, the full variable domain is DTGVSQNPRHKITKRGQNVTFRCDPISEHNRLYWYRQTLGQGPEFLTYFQNEAQLEKSRLLSDRFSAERPKGSFSTLEIQRTEQGDSAMYLCASSSRGPETQYFGPGTRLLVL.

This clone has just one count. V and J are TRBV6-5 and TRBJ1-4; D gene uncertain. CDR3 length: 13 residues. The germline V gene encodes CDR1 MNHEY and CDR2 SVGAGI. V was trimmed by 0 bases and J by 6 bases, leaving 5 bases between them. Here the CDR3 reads CASSYSGYEKLFF. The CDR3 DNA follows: TGTGCCAGCAGTTACTCAGGGTATGAAAAACTGTTTTTT.

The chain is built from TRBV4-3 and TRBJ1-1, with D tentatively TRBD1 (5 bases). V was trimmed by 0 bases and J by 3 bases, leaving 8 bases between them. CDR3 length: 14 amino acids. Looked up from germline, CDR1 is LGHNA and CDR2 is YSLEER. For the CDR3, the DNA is TGCGCCAGCAGCCAAGATCAAGGGGACACTGAAGCTTTCTTT. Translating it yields CASSQDQGDTEAFF.

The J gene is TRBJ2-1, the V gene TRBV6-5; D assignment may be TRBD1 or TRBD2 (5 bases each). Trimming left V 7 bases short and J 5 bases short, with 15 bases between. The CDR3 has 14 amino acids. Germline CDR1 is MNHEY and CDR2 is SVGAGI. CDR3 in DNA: TGTGCCAGCATCTCCGGGGCAGTTGACAATGAGCAGTTCTTC. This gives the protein CASISGAVDNEQFF.

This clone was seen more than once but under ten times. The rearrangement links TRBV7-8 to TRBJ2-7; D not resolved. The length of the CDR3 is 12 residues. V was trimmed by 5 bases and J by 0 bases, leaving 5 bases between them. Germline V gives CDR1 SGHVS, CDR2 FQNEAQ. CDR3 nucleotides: TGTGCCAGCAGCCCGGTCTCCTACGAGCAGTACTTC. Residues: CASSPVSYEQYF.

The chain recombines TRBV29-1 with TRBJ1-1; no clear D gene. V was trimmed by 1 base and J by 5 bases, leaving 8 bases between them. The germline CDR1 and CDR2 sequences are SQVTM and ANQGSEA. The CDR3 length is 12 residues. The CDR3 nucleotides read TGCAGCGTTGAAGGGGGAGGTACTGAAGCTTTCTTT. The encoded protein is CSVEGGGTEAFF.

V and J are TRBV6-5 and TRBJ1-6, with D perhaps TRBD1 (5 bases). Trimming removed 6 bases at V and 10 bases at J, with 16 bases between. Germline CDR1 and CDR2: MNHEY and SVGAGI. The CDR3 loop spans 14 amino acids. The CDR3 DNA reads TGTGCCAGCAGCCGGGACCCCCCGTTCTCACCCCTCCACTTT. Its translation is CASSRDPPFSPLHF.

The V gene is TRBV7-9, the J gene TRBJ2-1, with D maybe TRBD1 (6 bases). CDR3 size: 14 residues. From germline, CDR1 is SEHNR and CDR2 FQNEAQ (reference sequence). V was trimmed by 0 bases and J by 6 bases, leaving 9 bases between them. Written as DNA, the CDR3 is TGTGCCAGCAGCTTAGCGGGGGCCCCCAATGAGCAGTTCTTC. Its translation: CASSLAGAPNEQFF.

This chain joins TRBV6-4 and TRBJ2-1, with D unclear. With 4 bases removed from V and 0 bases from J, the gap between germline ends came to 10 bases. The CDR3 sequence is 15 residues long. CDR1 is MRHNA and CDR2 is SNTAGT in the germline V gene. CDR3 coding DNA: TGTGCCAGCAGTGTAGCCATTGGCTCCTACAATGAGCAGTTCTTC. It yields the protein CASSVAIGSYNEQFF.

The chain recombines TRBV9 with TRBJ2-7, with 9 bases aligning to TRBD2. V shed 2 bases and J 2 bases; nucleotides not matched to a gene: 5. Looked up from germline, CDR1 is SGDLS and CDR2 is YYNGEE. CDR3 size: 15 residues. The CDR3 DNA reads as TGTGCCAGCAGCGTCGGGGCTAGCGGGGCCTACGAGCAGTACTTC. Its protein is CASSVGASGAYEQYF. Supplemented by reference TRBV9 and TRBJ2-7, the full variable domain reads DSGVTQTPKHLITATGQRVTLRCSPRSGDLSVYWYQQSLDQGLQFLIQYYNGEERAKGNILERFSAQQFPDLHSELNLSSLELGDSALYFCASSVGASGAYEQYFGPGTRLTVT.

DNA of the CDR3: TGCGCCAGCAGGTACAGGGAATCATCAGATACGCAGTATTTT. Translated, it gives CASRYRESSDTQYF. The chain joins TRBV5-1 to TRBJ2-3; D perhaps matches TRBD1 (6 bases). Trimming pared 5 bases from V and 4 bases from J, leaving 14 bases between. This CDR3 has 14 amino acids. Germline values: CDR1 SGHRS, CDR2 YFSETQ.

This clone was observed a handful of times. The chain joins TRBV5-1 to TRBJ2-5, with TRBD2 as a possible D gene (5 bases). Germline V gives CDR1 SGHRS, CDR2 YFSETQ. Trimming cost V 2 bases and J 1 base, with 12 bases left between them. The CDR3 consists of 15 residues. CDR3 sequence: CASSFLPGIQETQYF. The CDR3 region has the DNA TGCGCCAGCAGCTTTTTACCGGGGATCCAAGAGACCCAGTACTTC.

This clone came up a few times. The CDR3 protein is CASPQGAHVWGLYGYTF. The CDR3 DNA sequence: TGTGCCAGCCCACAGGGGGCGCACGTATGGGGCCTCTATGGCTACACCTTC. The chain combines TRBV25-1 with TRBJ1-2; 9 nucleotides line up with TRBD1. CDR1 is MGHDK and CDR2 is SYGVNS in the germline V gene. V was pared by 8 bases and J by 4 bases, with 17 bases of the junction left unmatched. This CDR3 spans 17 amino acids.